The 2 T cell receptor beta chains below were found in one sample sequenced in a study of blood T cells in healthy people across ages (dated by TCRdb to the mid-2010s). Libraries were made using 5' RACE. The sequencer was an Illumina HiSeq 2500. A second roughly 6 to 11 cycle PCR used a sample-barcoded 5' primer and a J-beta primer mix. TCRdb took the public reads, trimmed them with fastp at Q25, ran MiXCR for clone calling and kept in-frame beta chains. Every entry covers one CDR3 protein and lists the most common genes and DNA from its rows. Present in this sample are 2 million or so distinct CDR3 sequences, less than 50% of which were seen just once. The ten largest clonotypes hold 2.1% of the sample. What was sequenced was blood. The receptors derive from a woman aged 40 to 49 in good health.

The V and J genes are TRBV20-1 and TRBJ2-5; TRBD2 matches 11 bases. The germline V gene has CDR1 DFQATT and CDR2 SNEGSKA (reference sequence). J gave up 5 bases and V 4 bases, and 9 bases lay outside the gene matches. CDR3 length: 15 amino acids. The CDR3 DNA is TGCAGTGCTACCGGGACTAGCGGCCTCCGGGAGACCCAGTACTTC. It translates to CSATGTSGLRETQYF.

This clonotype was recorded once. V is TRBV14 and J is TRBJ2-3; TRBD2 aligns across 8 bases. Germline V lookup: CDR1 SGHDN, CDR2 FVKESK. The V gene end was trimmed by 8 bases and the J gene end by 4 bases; junction bases not matched to a gene: 11. The CDR3 spans 15 residues. The CDR3 DNA reads as TGTGCCAGCTCCGCGCTAGCGGGTCTCGCAGATACGCAGTATTTT. The encoded protein is CASSALAGLADTQYF. The full variable domain, with the rest looked up from reference TRBV14 and TRBJ2-3, is EAGVTQFPSHSVIEKGQTVTLRCDPISGHDNLYWYRRVMGKEIKFLLHFVKESKQDESGMPNNRFLAERTGGTYSTLKVQPAELEDSGVYFCASSALAGLADTQYFGPGTRLTVL.